This T cell receptor (beta chain) was sequenced for a study of blood T cell repertoires in COVID-19 (dated by TCRdb to 2020 to 2021). General notes on the study: Samples covering the acute and convalescent phases of COVID-19 were provided by collaborators in the United States, Italy and Spain. Where available, HLA class I and class II types were obtained from metadata supplied by the sample provider rather than from assay-based typing. A freely available public database, intended as a resource for researchers studying the immune response to SARS-CoV-2, is where the repertoires were released. Deeply sampled blood TCRbeta repertoires from subjects exposed to, actively infected with, or recovered from COVID-19 were included in the dataset. Samples came from the ongoing ImmuneRACE study (first 160 participants) plus 1,254 subjects from 6 global collaborators. The material from the prospective study consisted of cDNA or gDNA derived from T cells, B-cell-depleted T cells, or PBMCs. Nearly every sample came with metadata listing a de-identified subject ID, COVID-19 status, age in years and sex. General conclusions and limits of the study: The quantity of clinical and demographic metadata differed by source and by participant and was supplied without curation.

The immunoSEQ Assay, a bias-controlled multiplex PCR, was used to amplify TCRbeta CDR3 regions from genomic DNA. Turning to the authors' computational methods: Nucleated cell counts per sample were estimated from amplification of reference gene primers within the assay. Sequence reads were collapsed and filtered to measure the absolute abundance of every unique TCRbeta CDR3 rearrangement. For each sample, productive Simpson clonality was calculated as the square root of Simpson's diversity index across productive rearrangements. This is the immuneACCESS table as TCRdb keeps it, with only in-frame sequences that have V and J called. A part of the clones is gone; compared with another copy, unresolved V genes explain less than half, and the rest is unexplained. For V, J and clone size, that table is used; D and trimming come from the DNA. The sample includes roughly 200,000 clones, with around 89% observed a single time. Clones ranked in the top ten supply about 0.59% of the sample.

Of note for this clone: There is no known antigen for this receptor. Base qualities were left out, and no much larger clone turns up one base away.

CDR1 and CDR2 are read off the germline V gene as MRHNA and SNTAGT. Unmatched junction bases come to 18, with V trimmed by 7 bases and J by 0 bases. The CDR3 has 20 amino acids, counting the end cysteine and phenylalanine. The CDR3 DNA has 60 bases and is translated from base 1. Each collaborating institution followed its own protocols to collect whole blood in K2EDTA tubes. For TCRbeta analysis, collaborators shipped samples in one of three forms: frozen whole blood, isolated PBMCs, or DNA extracted from either of those sample types. The sequenced sample was peripheral blood. This TCR was sampled from a man aged 45-65 years with acute or convalescent COVID-19. The receptor chain draws on TRBV6-4 and TRBJ2-7, with 13 bases matching TRBD2. The nucleotide sequence is given as TGTGCCAGCATTAGAATGCTCCCGGGACTAGCGGGGACGAGCTCCTACGAGCAGTACTTC. It codes for CASIRMLPGLAGTSSYEQYF.